The sequence of this T cell receptor (beta chain) was determined in a study of T cell responses to AZD1222 COVID-19 vaccine. The germline CDR1 and CDR2 sequences are SGHAT and FQNNGV. The CDR3 runs 13 residues. Between the trimmed V and J ends, which lost 4 bases and 9 bases, there was a span of 13 bases. The data were produced by immunoSEQ multiplex PCR, yet TCRdb's version contains in-frame clones alone and is incomplete. The sample records 66,000 or so clones, around 74% being singletons. The rearrangement links TRBV11-2 to TRBJ2-1; TRBD1 might be the D (6 bases). Source: peripheral blood, taken on day 0 of MenACWY control vaccination. The origin of this receptor is an adult in good health. Here the CDR3 reads CASSSSQTGEQFF. CDR3 DNA sequence: TGTGCCAGCAGCTCATCCCAGACAGGTGAGCAGTTCTTC. Together with reference TRBV11-2 and TRBJ2-1, the CDR3 gives the full variable domain: EAGVAQSPRYKIIEKRQSVAFWCNPISGHATLYWYQQILGQGPKLLIQFQNNGVVDDSQLPKDRFSAERLKGVDSTLKIQPAKLEDSAVYLCASSSSQTGEQFFGPGTRLTVL.